The 8 T cell receptor beta chains below were found in one sample sequenced in a study of shared clonotypes between healthy human individuals. Sequencing was performed with immunoSEQ multiplex PCR; in TCRdb, only in-frame clones are kept and a portion is missing. This table holds some 690,000 clones, roughly 87% found once. What was sequenced was memory CD8+ T cells from PBMCs. Subset indicated: CD45RO+ cells pooled with CCR7-negative TemRA cells. The receptors come from a man between 18 and 35 years old in good health. Some clones in this sample may be carry-over from other donors' samples.

The chain couples TRBV27 to TRBJ2-1, with 10 nucleotides matching TRBD2. V shed 2 bases and J 3 bases; nucleotides not matched to a gene: 4. The CDR3 has 16 residues. CDR1 MNHEY and CDR2 SMNVEV come from the germline V gene (reference sequence). The DNA of the CDR3 is TGTGCCAGCAGTTTACATCTAGCGGGAGTCTACAATGAGCAGTTCTTC. Translating it yields CASSLHLAGVYNEQFF.

The chain recombines TRBV19 with TRBJ1-1, with D maybe TRBD1 (5 bases). Trimming left V 11 bases short and J 1 base short, with 17 bases between. This CDR3 is 14 amino acids long. CDR1 is LNHDA and CDR2 is SQIVND in the germline V gene (reference sequence). The chain's CDR3 is CAASIGRGNTEAFF. DNA of the CDR3: TGTGCCGCCTCAATCGGGAGGGGGAACACTGAAGCTTTCTTT. The full variable domain, rest sourced from reference TRBV19 and TRBJ1-1, is DGGITQSPKYLFRKEGQNVTLSCEQNLNHDAMYWYRQDPGQGLRLIYYSQIVNDFQKGDIAEGYSVSREKKESFPLTVTSAQKNPTAFYLCAASIGRGNTEAFFGQGTRLTVV.

The chain uses TRBV4-1 and TRBJ2-7; D tentatively fits TRBD1 or TRBD2 (5 bases each). The CDR3 covers 14 residues. Trimming stripped 0 bases from V and 3 bases from J, with 9 bases between. Germline V lookup: CDR1 MGHRA, CDR2 YSYEKL. CDR3 coding DNA: TGCGCCAGCAGCCAAGACGGGACCATCTACGAGCAGTACTTC. Its protein product is CASSQDGTIYEQYF.

The J gene is TRBJ2-7, the V gene TRBV29-1; D possibly corresponds to TRBD1 (5 bases). The CDR3 has 13 residues. Germline CDR1 SQVTM, CDR2 ANQGSEA. Trimming removed 4 bases from V and 5 bases from J, with 15 bases in between. The CDR3 nucleotides are TGCAGCGTTGTTCTTTGGGCACAGGACGAGCAGTACTTC. As protein: CSVVLWAQDEQYF.

The V and J genes are TRBV27 and TRBJ2-1; 8 nucleotides agree with TRBD2. The CDR3 extends over 15 amino acids. After removal of 4 bases from V and 3 bases from J, the junction contained 5 bases not matched to a gene. Germline values: CDR1 MNHEY, CDR2 SMNVEV (reference sequence). CDR3 nucleotides: TGTGCCAGCAGTTCCAGCGGGAGATTCTACAATGAGCAGTTCTTC. This codes for CASSSSGRFYNEQFF.

This clone was seen only a few times. Other DNA sequences within the sample encode an identical CDR3. The chain couples TRBV27 to TRBJ2-7; 8 bases map to TRBD2. With V trimmed by 5 bases and J by 4 bases, 4 bases remained unmatched. Germline V lookup: CDR1 MNHEY, CDR2 SMNVEV (reference sequence). The CDR3 totals 13 residues. CDR3 sequence: CASSPGTSYEQYF. In nucleotides, the CDR3 is TGTGCCAGCAGTCCCGGGACTAGTTACGAGCAGTACTTC.

The J gene is TRBJ1-2, the V gene TRBV2; D is ambiguous. V dropped 6 bases and J dropped 7 bases, with 18 bases sitting between them. This CDR3 is 14 amino acids long. The germline CDR1 and CDR2 sequences are SNHLY and FYNNEI. Written as DNA, the CDR3 is TGTGCCAGCAGGGAACTCCGCGGGGAAGGTGGCTACACCTTC. Protein: CASRELRGEGGYTF.

This clone was counted between two and nine times. This rearrangement joins TRBV27 to TRBJ1-2, with a tentative D call TRBD1 (6 bases). The CDR3 covers 13 residues. Germline CDR1 and CDR2: MNHEY and SMNVEV (reference sequence). V lost 4 bases, J lost 3 bases, and 9 bases lay in between. The CDR3: CASSYGGHYGYTF. The CDR3 nucleotides read TGTGCCAGCAGTTATGGGGGGCACTATGGCTACACCTTC.